A single TCR beta chain is shown here with its context. The target antigen is unknown. V shed 10 bases and J 5 bases; nucleotides not matched to a gene: 6. CDR1 and CDR2 (germline): ENHRY, SYGVKD. The CDR3 runs 13 residues. Profiled with immunoSEQ multiplex PCR; TCRdb holds only in-frame clones, not every one. The table records under 70,000 clones, 80% of them present only once. The sample belongs to a study of T cell responses to AZD1222 COVID-19 vaccine. Study observations and caveats: White British people made up most donors, females outnumbered males, and clonal diversity was possibly underestimated. Seropositivity was recorded at baseline in only a handful of AZD1222 recipients.

This TCR came from an adult who received the AZD1222 COVID-19 vaccine. The sequencing used peripheral blood, collected 28 days after the second AZD1222 dose. The rearrangement links TRBV10-3 to TRBJ2-5, with 11 bases matching TRBD1. The CDR3 DNA sequence: TGTGCCACCGCGGACAGGGGGCGGGAGACCCAGTACTTC. Its protein is CATADRGRETQYF.